The entry that follows covers one T cell receptor beta chain sequence. Its antigen remains unidentified. Base-call qualities are not available, and no considerably larger clone is one nucleotide away. Peripheral blood CD8+ and CD4+ T cells from healthy donors, Susac syndrome patients and multiple sclerosis patients were profiled by high-throughput TCR beta sequencing. Susac syndrome patients met recently defined diagnostic criteria for definite or probable disease. Bulk CD8+ and CD4+ T cells were purified magnetically by negative isolation, whereas CD8+ TEMRA cells were enriched by FACS. Blood was drawn into EDTA tubes, processed within 24 hours, and PBMCs were isolated by density gradient centrifugation. PBMCs intended for TCR sequencing were cryopreserved in liquid nitrogen and thawed later in a water bath at 37 degrees C. The sorted or isolated CD4+, CD8+ and CD8+ TEMRA cells had a purity of 90% or higher.

RNA was extracted using the RNeasy kit, and roughly 0.5 to 1 microgram was reverse transcribed with random hexamers. The immunoSEQ multiplex PCR assay, which covers 54 Vbeta and 13 Jbeta segments, was used to amplify TCR beta CDR3 regions. Bias from PCR amplification was corrected by using a synthetic template baseline for primer optimization and for computational correction. In the authors' own workflow: Only productive sequences were kept, with reads annotated to V, D and J genes according to IMGT and analyzed in immunoSEQ Analyzer. Clonality was computed as one minus Shannon entropy normalized by log2 of the number of productive unique sequences. For each patient and control, public and private clones were evaluated among the 100 most prevalent clones. Clones were defined as Susac-specific if absent from the healthy and MS cohorts, from around 1,100 published viral clones and from other ImmuneACCESS disease sequences. TCRdb redid the processing of the public reads, applying fastp at Q25 and MiXCR, and retained in-frame beta chains. Identical CDR3 protein sequences are pooled into one entry, listed with their most common genes and DNA. In this record, the V and J calls reflect TCRdb's handling and not the investigators' own analysis. The sample table records 150,000 to 200,000 distinct CDR3 sequences; roughly nine tenths of these occur just once. The biggest ten clones account for approximately 0.09% of the sample.

V has 4 bases trimmed and J has 6 bases trimmed; junction bases matching no gene number 4. CDR1 is given as SEHNR and CDR2 as FQNEAQ, both from the germline V gene (reference sequence). The CDR3 numbers 14 residues from cysteine through phenylalanine. Just CDR3 DNA is preserved here, 42 bases in frame from base 1. This entry comes from a study of CD8 T cells in Susac syndrome (dated by TCRdb to the late 2010s). At the level of the whole study: Among the Susac syndrome patients who were sequenced, clinically active disease was present in five or six and clinical remission was observed in eight or nine. The study used repertoire sequencing to test whether antigen drove CD8+ T cell activation and differentiation in Susac syndrome. Susac syndrome patients were therapy-naive, on corticosteroids (some also receiving IVIg), or on IVIg alone at blood withdrawal.

The study at large found these results: The number of individuals in the TCR sequencing and HLA analysis was recognized as being relatively small. In patients with Susac syndrome, the CD4+ T cell repertoire showed no detectable clonal expansion.

This clonotype was obtained from a human donor with Susac syndrome. Sequences were obtained from CD4+ T cells from PBMCs. Recombination joined TRBV7-9 with TRBJ2-4; 9 central bases correspond to TRBD1. The CDR3 is CASSSPGQGNIQYF. The DNA is TGTGCCAGCAGCTCTCCGGGACAGGGAAACATTCAGTACTTC.